The entry that follows covers one TCR beta chain sequence. This CDR3 contains 16 residues. V was clipped by 0 bases and J by 12 bases; unmatched bases: 9. CDR1 is LGHNA, CDR2 YNFKEQ, per germline. The sample belongs to a study of T cell changes during pregnancy in multiple sclerosis. TCRdb keeps only in-frame clones here, not all; method: immunoSEQ multiplex PCR. The sample has tens of thousands of clones; approximately 92% are singletons. The sequencing here drew on CD4+ T cells from peripheral blood mononuclear cells, taken in the second trimester of pregnancy. This sequence was found in a female donor in good health, enrolled as a control in a pregnancy study. This chain joins TRBV4-2 and TRBJ2-1; TRBD2 matches 12 bases. Here the CDR3 reads CASSQDLGLAGRGQFF. CDR3 coding DNA: TGTGCCAGCAGCCAAGATCTGGGACTAGCGGGCCGGGGGCAGTTCTTC.